This T cell receptor beta chain emerged from a study of control samples from healthy donors and cancer patients. The data were produced by immunoSEQ multiplex PCR, yet TCRdb's version contains in-frame clones alone and is incomplete. The sample lists around 110,000 clones, approximately 92% seen once, with approximately 1% in the top ten. This CDR3 spans 14 amino acids. CDR1 and CDR2 (germline): MDHEN, SYDVKM. The ends lost 4 bases at V and 7 bases at J; junction bases unmatched: 7. The clonotype comes from a woman aged 45-65 years with colorectal cancer. V is TRBV28 and J is TRBJ1-2; 9 bases fit TRBD1. Specimen: PBMCs. CDR3 bases: TGTGCCAGCAGTTATTACAGGGGGCTTGGTGGCTACACCTTC. As protein: CASSYYRGLGGYTF.